This TCR beta chain appears in the sequencing data of a study of blood T cell repertoires in COVID-19 (dated by TCRdb to 2019 to 2021). Turning to the overall study: Collaborator samples came from the United States, Italy and Spain and covered acute and convalescent phases of COVID-19. The prospective study material was composed of cDNA or gDNA derived from T cells, B-cell-depleted T cells, or PBMCs. Subjects who had been exposed to COVID-19, were actively infected with it, or had recovered from it provided the deeply sampled blood TCRbeta repertoires that made up the dataset. A freely available public database, intended as a resource for researchers studying the immune response to SARS-CoV-2, is where the repertoires were released. The samples were drawn from two sources: the first 160 participants of the ongoing ImmuneRACE study, and 950 to 1,500 subjects contributed by 6 global collaborators. Sample metadata almost always included a de-identified subject ID, COVID-19 status, age in years and sex. HLA class I and class II types, where available, came from metadata supplied by the sample provider rather than from assay-based typing. Broad study findings and their caveats: The quantity of clinical and demographic metadata differed by source and by participant and was supplied without curation.

TCRbeta CDR3 regions were amplified from genomic DNA using the immunoSEQ Assay, a bias-controlled multiplex PCR. On the study's bioinformatics: The number of nucleated cells in each sample was estimated from the amplification of reference gene primers within the assay. To quantify the absolute abundance of each unique TCRbeta CDR3 rearrangement, sequence reads were collapsed and filtered. Productive Simpson clonality was computed per sample as the square root of Simpson's diversity index over productive rearrangements. Here the immuneACCESS table is served through TCRdb, limited to in-frame sequences with V and J called. Missing clones are a known gap in these copies; in checked studies unresolved V genes cover under half, and the rest lacks a known reason. Clonal size and the V and J genes are those of that table, whereas D and trimming came from the DNA. This sample comprises 180,000 or so clones, around 80% of them detected only once. The top ten clones comprise 10% to 15% of the sample.

Enrolling through a virtual design, the prospective study's participants ranged in age from roughly 18 to 90 years and lived across 24 United States geographic areas. Cohort assignment in the prospective study relied on participant-reported clinical history from a screening survey and a study questionnaire. Recovered participants in ImmuneRACE Cohort 3 were defined as having two consecutive negative NP/OP PCR tests, clearance from a healthcare professional, or resolution of symptoms. Mobile phlebotomists in the prospective study collected whole blood, serum and a nasopharyngeal or oropharyngeal swab from every participant. Participants in the prospective study had the option to provide additional blood draws and questionnaires over an approximately 2-month period. Blood samples from the prospective study were shipped frozen or at room temperature prior to DNA extraction. As concerns this clone: Its target antigen remains unknown. It has no much larger one-base neighbor in the sample; base qualities were not kept.

The CDR1 and CDR2 encoded by the germline V gene (reference sequence) are LGHDT and YNNKEL. The CDR3 sequence holds 16 residues, the cysteine and phenylalanine included. Only CDR3 DNA remains: 48 bases, in frame from the first base. Trimming leaves V shorter by 0 bases and J shorter by 2 bases, with the junction holding 4 bases beyond the gene matches. The receptor comes from a woman aged 55-69 years who had recovered from COVID-19. The V gene is TRBV3-1 (or the pseudogene TRBV3-2) and the J gene is TRBJ2-1; 7 junctional bases match TRBD2. Sequenced input: PBMCs or T cells enriched from blood (not recorded which). The DNA sequence is as follows: TGTGCCAGCAGCCAAGATCCCCGGGGGGCCTACAATGAGCAGTTCTTC. Its protein is CASSQDPRGAYNEQFF.